The 6 T cell receptor beta chains presented below share a single source sample, sequenced in a study of T cells in Graves' hyperthyroidism and ophthalmopathy. There were TCR beta CDR3 regions amplified from RNA transcripts. HTBI primers were used for first-round RT-PCR of the TCR CDR3. TCRdb independently ran MiXCR on the multiplex PCR reads; one entry per CDR3 protein. Of about 380,000 distinct CDR3 sequences listed, 15% to 20% were seen once; the top ten hold 35% to 45%. The sample consisted of blood. These receptors were obtained from a man younger than 30 with Graves' ophthalmopathy.

This clonotype showed up just a few times. The genes are TRBV7-3 and TRBJ2-1; TRBD1 agrees at 9 bases. Germline-derived CDR1 and CDR2 are SGHTA and FQGTGA. This CDR3 contains 14 residues. Trimming removed 1 base from V and 9 bases from J; junction bases left unmatched: 4. The CDR3 region has the DNA TGTGCCAGCAGCTTAAGACAGGGGGGGGGTGAGCAGTTCTTC. As protein: CASSLRQGGGEQFF.

This clonotype was counted at least ten times. This sequence joins TRBV4-1 and TRBJ2-7; D is perhaps TRBD1 (6 bases). V lost 0 bases and J lost 3, with 12 bases in between. The CDR3 consists of 15 residues. Germline CDR1 is MGHRA and CDR2 is YSYEKL. The CDR3 here is CASSQDGYRDYEQYF. The CDR3 DNA is TGCGCCAGCAGCCAAGATGGGTACAGGGACTACGAGCAGTACTTC.

Of note for this clonotype: Possible read error: a much larger clone is one base away. The J gene is TRBJ2-1, the V gene TRBV28; 9 positions agree with TRBD1. The CDR3 loop spans 15 amino acids. The V gene's germline CDR1 is MDHEN and CDR2 SYDVKM. The CDR3 region is CASNLSSGSGTGKFF. DNA of the CDR3: TGTGCCAGCAATTTATCCTCGGGATCAGGGACAGGGAAGTTCTTC.

This clonotype has at least ten counts. J is TRBJ1-5 and V is TRBV7-8; D is undetermined. This CDR3 region has 16 residues. V dropped 5 bases and J dropped 5 bases, with 19 bases sitting between them. Germline values: CDR1 SGHVS, CDR2 FQNEAQ. The CDR3 coding sequence is TGTGCCAGCAGCCCCAGTAGGGCCATACGGGATCAGCCCCAGCATTTT. Translation: CASSPSRAIRDQPQHF.

This clonotype was recorded at least ten times. The rearrangement uses TRBV28 and TRBJ1-2; 8 bases align to TRBD1. Germline-derived CDR1 and CDR2 are MDHEN and SYDVKM. V dropped 7 bases and J dropped 4; count of bases not matched to a gene: 8. CDR3 size: 14 residues. CDR3 region: CASIDVTGVYGYTF. The CDR3 nucleotides read TGTGCCAGCATCGATGTGACAGGGGTCTATGGCTACACCTTC.

The chain combines TRBV20-1 with TRBJ2-1; TRBD1 or TRBD2 may be the D gene (5 bases each). The CDR3 has 13 amino acids. CDR1 DFQATT and CDR2 SNEGSKA come from the germline V gene (reference sequence). Trimming removed 2 bases at V and 4 bases at J, with 9 bases between. CDR3 bases: TGCAGTGCTAGAAGGGACGGATACAATGAGCAGTTCTTC. This gives the protein CSARRDGYNEQFF.